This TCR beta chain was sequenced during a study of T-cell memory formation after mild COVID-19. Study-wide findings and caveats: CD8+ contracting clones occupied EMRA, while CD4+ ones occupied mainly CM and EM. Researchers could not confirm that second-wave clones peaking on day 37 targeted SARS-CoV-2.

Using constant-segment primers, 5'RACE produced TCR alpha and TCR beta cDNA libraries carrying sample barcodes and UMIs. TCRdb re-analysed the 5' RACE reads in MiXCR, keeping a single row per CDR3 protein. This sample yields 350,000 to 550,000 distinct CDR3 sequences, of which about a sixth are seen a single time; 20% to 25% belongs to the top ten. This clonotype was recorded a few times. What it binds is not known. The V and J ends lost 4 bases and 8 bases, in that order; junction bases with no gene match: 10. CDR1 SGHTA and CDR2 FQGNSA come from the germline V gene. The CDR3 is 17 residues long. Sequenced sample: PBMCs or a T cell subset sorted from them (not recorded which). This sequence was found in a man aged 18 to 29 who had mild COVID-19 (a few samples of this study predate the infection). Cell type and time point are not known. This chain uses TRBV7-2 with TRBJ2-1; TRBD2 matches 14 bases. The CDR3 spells CASSSRLAGGLPHEQFF. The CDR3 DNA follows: TGTGCCAGCAGCTCAAGACTAGCGGGGGGGCTTCCACATGAGCAGTTCTTC.